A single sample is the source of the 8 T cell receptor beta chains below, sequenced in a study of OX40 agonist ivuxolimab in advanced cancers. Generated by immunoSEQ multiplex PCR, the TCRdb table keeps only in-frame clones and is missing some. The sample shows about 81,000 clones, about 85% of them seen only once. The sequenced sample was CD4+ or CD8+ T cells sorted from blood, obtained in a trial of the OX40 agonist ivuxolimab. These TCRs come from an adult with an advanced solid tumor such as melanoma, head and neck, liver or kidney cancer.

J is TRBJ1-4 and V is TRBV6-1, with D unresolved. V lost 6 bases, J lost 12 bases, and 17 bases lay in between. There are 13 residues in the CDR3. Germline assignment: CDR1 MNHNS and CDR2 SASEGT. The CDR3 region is CASRGSTNGELFF. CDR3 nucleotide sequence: TGTGCCAGCAGAGGGTCGACAAATGGGGAACTGTTTTTT.

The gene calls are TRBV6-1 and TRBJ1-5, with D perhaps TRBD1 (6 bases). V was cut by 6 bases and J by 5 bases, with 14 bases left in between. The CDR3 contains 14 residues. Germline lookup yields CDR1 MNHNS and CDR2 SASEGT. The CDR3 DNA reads TGTGCCAGCAGCGAGACAGGAGGGCATCAGCCCCAGCATTTT. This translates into CASSETGGHQPQHF.

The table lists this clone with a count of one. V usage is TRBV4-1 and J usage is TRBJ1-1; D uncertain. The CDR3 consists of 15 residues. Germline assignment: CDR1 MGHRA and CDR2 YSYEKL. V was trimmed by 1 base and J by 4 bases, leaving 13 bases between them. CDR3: CASSQALGLGTEAFF. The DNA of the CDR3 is TGCGCCAGCAGCCAAGCTTTAGGGCTTGGCACTGAAGCTTTCTTT.

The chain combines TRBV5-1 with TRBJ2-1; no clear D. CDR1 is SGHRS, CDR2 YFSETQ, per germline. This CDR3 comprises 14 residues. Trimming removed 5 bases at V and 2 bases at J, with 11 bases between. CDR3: CASRRGDTYNEQFF. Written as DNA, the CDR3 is TGCGCCAGCAGGAGAGGTGACACCTACAATGAGCAGTTCTTC.

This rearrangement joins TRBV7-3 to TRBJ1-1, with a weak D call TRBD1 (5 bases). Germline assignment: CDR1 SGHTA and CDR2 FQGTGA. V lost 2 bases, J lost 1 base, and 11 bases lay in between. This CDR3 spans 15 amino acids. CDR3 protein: CASSLPGGQNTEAFF. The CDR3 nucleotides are TGTGCCAGCAGCTTACCCGGCGGACAGAACACTGAAGCTTTCTTT.

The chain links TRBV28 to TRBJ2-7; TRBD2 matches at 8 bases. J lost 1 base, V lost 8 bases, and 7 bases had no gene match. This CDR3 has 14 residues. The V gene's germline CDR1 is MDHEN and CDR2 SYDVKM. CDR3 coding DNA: TGTGCCAGCCAAAAAACGGGAGGGTCCTACGAGCAGTACTTC. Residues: CASQKTGGSYEQYF.

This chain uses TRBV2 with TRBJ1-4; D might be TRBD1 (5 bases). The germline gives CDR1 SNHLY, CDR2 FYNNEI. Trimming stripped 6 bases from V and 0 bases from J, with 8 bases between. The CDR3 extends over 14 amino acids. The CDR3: CASRGTTTNEKLFF. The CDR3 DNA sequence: TGTGCCAGCAGGGGGACTACAACTAATGAAAAACTGTTTTTT.

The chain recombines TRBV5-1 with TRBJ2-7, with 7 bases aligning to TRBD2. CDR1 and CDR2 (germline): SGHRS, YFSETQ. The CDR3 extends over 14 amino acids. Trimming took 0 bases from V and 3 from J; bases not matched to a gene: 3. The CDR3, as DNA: TGCGCCAGCAGCTTGGAGGGCGGGAGCTACGAGCAGTACTTC. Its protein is CASSLEGGSYEQYF.